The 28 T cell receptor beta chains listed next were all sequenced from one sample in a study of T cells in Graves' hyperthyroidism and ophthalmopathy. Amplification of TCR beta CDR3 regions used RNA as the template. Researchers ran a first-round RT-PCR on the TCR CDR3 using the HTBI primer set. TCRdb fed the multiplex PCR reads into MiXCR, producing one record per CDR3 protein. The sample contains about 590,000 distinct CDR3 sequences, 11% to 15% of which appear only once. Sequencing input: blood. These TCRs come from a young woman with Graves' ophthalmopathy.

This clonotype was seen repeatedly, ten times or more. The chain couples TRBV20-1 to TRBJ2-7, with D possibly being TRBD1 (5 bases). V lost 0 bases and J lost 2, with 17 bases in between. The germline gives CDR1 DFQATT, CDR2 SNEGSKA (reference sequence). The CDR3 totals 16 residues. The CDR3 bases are TGCAGTGCTAGAGATCTGGATGGGGCCTCCCCCTACGAGCAGTACTTC. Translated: CSARDLDGASPYEQYF.

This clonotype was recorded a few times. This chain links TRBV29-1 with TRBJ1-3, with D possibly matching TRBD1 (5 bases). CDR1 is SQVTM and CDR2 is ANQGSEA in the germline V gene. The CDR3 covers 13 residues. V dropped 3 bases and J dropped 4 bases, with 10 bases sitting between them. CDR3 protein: CSVEAREGNTIYF. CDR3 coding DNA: TGCAGCGTTGAGGCCAGGGAAGGAAACACCATATATTTT.

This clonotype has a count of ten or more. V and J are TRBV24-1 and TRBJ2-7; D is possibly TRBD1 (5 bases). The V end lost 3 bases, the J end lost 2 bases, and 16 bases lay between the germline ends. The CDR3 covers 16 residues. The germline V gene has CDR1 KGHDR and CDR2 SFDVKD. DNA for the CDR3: TGTGCCACCAGTGATCCCCAGGGTGGGTCTACCTACGAGCAGTACTTC. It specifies CATSDPQGGSTYEQYF.

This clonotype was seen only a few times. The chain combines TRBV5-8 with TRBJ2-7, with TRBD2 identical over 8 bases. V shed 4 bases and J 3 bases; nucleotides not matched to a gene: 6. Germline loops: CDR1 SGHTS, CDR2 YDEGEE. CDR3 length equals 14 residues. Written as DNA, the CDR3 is TGTGCCAGCAGCCACCCGGGAGGGGACTACGAGCAGTACTTC. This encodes CASSHPGGDYEQYF.

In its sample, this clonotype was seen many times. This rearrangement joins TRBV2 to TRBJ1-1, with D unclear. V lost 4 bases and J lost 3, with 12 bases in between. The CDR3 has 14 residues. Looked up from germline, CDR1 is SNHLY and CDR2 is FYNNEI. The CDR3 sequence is CASSGVTVHTEAFF. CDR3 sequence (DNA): TGTGCCAGCAGTGGGGTGACGGTACACACTGAAGCTTTCTTT.

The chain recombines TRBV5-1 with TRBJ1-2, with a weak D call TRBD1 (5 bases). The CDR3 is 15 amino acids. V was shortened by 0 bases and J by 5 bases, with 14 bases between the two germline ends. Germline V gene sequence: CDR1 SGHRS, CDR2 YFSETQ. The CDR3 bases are TGCGCCAGCAGCTTGGGTGGGGCCGGTTGGTATGGCTACACCTTC. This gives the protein CASSLGGAGWYGYTF.

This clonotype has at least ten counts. Here the CDR3 DNA reads TGTGCCAGCAGCTTAGCATACGACGGTGAAGCTTTCTTT. Its translation is CASSLAYDGEAFF. The rearrangement joins TRBV7-3 to TRBJ1-1; D remains ambiguous. The CDR3 length is 13 residues. Trimming removed 2 bases at V and 7 bases at J, with 11 bases between. The V gene's germline CDR1 is SGHTA and CDR2 FQGTGA. The whole variable domain, filled in from reference TRBV7-3 and TRBJ1-1, reads GAGVSQTPSNKVTEKGKYVELRCDPISGHTALYWYRQSLGQGPEFLIYFQGTGAADDSGLPNDRFFAVRPEGSVSTLKIQRTERGDSAVYLCASSLAYDGEAFFGQGTRLTVV.

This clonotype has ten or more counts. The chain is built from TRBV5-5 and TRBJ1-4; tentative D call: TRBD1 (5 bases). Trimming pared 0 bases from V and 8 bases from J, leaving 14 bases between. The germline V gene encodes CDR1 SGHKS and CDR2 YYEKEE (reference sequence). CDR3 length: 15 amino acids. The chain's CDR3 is CASSLDEGLGEKLFF. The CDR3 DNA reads TGTGCCAGCAGCTTGGACGAGGGGCTAGGAGAAAAACTGTTTTTT.

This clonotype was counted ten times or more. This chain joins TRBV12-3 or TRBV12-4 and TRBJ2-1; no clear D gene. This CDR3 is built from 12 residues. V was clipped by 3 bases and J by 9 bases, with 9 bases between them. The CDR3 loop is CASSFGLGEQFF. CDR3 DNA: TGTGCCAGCAGTTTTGGCCTTGGTGAGCAGTTCTTC.

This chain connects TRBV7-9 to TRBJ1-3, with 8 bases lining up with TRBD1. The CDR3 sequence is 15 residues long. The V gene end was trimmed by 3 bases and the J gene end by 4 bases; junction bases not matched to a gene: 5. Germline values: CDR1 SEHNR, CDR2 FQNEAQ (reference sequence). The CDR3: CASSLGQEVGNTIYF. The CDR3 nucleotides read TGTGCCAGCAGCTTGGGACAGGAGGTCGGAAACACCATATATTTT. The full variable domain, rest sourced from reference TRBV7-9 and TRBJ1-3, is DTGVSQNPRHKITKRGQNVTFRCDPISEHNRLYWYRQTLGQGPEFLTYFQNEAQLEKSRLLSDRFSAERPKGSFSTLEIQRTEQGDSAMYLCASSLGQEVGNTIYFGEGSWLTVV.

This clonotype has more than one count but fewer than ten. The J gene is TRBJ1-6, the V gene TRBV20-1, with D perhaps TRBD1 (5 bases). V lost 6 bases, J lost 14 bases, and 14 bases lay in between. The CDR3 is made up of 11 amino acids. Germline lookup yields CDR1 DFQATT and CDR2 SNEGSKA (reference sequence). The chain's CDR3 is CSATVRGSLHF. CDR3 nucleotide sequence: TGCAGTGCCACCGTTCGGGGGTCCCTCCACTTT.

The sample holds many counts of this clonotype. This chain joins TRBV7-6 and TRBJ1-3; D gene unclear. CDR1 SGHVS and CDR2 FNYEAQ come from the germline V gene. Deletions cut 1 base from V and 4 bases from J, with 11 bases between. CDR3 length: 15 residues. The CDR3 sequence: CASSLGGGAGNTIYF. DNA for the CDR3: TGTGCCAGCAGCTTAGGGGGTGGTGCCGGAAACACCATATATTTT. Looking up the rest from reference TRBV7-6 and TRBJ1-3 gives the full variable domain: GAGVSQSPRYKVTKRGQDVALRCDPISGHVSLYWYRQALGQGPEFLTYFNYEAQQDKSGLPNDRFSAERPEGSISTLTIQRTEQRDSAMYRCASSLGGGAGNTIYFGEGSWLTVV.

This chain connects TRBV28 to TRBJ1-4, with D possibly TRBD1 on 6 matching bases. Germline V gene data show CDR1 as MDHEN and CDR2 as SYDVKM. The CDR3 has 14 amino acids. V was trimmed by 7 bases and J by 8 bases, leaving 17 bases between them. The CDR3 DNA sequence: TGTGCCAGCACCGAAACCGGGGGCGCCGAAAAACTGTTTTTT. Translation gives CASTETGGAEKLFF.

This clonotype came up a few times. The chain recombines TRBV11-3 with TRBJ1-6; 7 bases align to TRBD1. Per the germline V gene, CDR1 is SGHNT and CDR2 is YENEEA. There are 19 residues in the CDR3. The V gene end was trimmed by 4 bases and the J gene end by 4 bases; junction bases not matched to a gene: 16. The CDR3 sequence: CASSSYRDSDFIYNSPLHF. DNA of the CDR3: TGTGCCAGCAGCTCGTACCGGGACAGTGATTTTATTTATAATTCACCCCTCCACTTT.

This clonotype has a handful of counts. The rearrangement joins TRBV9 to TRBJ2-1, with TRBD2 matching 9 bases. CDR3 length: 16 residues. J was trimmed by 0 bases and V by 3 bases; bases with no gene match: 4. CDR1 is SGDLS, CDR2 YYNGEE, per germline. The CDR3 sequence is CASSARSGSSYNEQFF. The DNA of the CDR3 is TGTGCCAGCAGCGCTCGTAGCGGGAGCTCCTACAATGAGCAGTTCTTC. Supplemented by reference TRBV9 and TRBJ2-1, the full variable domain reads DSGVTQTPKHLITATGQRVTLRCSPRSGDLSVYWYQQSLDQGLQFLIQYYNGEERAKGNILERFSAQQFPDLHSELNLSSLELGDSALYFCASSARSGSSYNEQFFGPGTRLTVL.

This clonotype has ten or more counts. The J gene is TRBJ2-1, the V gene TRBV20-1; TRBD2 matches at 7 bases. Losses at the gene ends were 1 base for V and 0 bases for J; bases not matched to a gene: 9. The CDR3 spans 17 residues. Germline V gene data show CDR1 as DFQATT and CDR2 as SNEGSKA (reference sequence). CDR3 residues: CSARVVLAGSSYNEQFF. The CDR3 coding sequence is TGCAGTGCTAGAGTCGTTTTAGCGGGCAGCTCCTACAATGAGCAGTTCTTC.

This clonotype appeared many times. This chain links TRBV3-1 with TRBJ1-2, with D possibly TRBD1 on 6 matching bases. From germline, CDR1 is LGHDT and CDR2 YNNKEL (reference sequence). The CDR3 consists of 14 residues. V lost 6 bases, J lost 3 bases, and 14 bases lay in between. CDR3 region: CASSRVGADYGYTF. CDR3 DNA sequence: TGTGCCAGCAGTCGTGTGGGGGCTGACTATGGCTACACCTTC.

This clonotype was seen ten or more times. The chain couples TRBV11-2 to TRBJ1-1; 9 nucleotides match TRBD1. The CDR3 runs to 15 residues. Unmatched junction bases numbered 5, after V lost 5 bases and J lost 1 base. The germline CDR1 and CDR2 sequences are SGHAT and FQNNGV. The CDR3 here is CASSQGQGGNTEAFF. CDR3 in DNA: TGTGCCAGCAGCCAGGGACAGGGTGGGAACACTGAAGCTTTCTTT.

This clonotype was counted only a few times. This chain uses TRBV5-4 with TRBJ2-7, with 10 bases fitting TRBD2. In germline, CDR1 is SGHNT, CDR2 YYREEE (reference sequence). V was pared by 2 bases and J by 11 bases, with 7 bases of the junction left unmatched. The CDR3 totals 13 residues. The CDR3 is CASSLGLAEGEYF. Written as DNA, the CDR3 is TGTGCCAGCAGCTTAGGACTAGCGGAAGGGGAGTACTTC.

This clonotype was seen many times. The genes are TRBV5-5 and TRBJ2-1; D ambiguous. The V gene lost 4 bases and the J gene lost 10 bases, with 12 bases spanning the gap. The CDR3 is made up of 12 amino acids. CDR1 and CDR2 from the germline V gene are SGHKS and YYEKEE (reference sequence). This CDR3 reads CASSPMSSEQFF. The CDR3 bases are TGTGCCAGCAGCCCGATGTCTTCGGAGCAGTTCTTC.

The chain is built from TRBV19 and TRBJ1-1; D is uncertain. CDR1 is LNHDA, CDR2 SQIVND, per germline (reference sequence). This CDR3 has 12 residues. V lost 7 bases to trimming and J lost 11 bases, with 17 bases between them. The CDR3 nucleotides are TGTGCCAGTAAACATGGCAAGGACCAGGCTTTCTTT. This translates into CASKHGKDQAFF.

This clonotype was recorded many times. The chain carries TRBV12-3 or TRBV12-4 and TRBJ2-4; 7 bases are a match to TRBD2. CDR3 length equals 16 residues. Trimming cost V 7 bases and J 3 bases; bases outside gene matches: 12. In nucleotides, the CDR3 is TGTGCCAGCAATTCGAGGGAGGGGCGCTTCAAAAACATTCAGTACTTC. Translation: CASNSREGRFKNIQYF.

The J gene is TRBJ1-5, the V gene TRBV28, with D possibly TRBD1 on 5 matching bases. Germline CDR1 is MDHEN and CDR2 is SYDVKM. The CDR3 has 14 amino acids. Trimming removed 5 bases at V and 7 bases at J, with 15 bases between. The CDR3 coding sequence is TGTGCCAGCAGTACCCTCAGGGTGGTACAGCCCCAGCATTTT. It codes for CASSTLRVVQPQHF.

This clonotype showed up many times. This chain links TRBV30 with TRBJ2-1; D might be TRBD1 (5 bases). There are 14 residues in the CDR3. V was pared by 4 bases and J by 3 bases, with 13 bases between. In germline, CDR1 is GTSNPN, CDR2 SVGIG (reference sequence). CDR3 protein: CAWIGAKGYNEQFF. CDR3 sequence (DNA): TGTGCCTGGATTGGGGCGAAGGGCTACAATGAGCAGTTCTTC.

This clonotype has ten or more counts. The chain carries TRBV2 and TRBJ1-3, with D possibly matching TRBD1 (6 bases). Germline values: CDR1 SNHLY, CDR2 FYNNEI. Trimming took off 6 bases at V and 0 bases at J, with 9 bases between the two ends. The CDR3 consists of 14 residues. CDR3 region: CASSVQGSGNTIYF. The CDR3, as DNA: TGTGCCAGCAGCGTACAGGGCTCTGGAAACACCATATATTTT.

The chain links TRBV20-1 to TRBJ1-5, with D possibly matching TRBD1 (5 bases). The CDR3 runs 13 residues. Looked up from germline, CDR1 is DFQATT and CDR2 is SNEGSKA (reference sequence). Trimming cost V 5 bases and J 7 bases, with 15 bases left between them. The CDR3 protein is CSAVNRFGQPQHF. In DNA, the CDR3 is TGCAGTGCTGTTAACAGGTTCGGGCAGCCCCAGCATTTT.

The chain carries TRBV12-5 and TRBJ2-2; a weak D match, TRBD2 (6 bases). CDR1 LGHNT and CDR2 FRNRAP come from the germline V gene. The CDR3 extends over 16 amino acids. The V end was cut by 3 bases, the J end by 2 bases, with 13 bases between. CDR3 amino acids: CASGFLTGLNTGELFF. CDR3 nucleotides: TGTGCTAGTGGTTTTTTGACGGGACTTAACACCGGGGAGCTGTTTTTT.

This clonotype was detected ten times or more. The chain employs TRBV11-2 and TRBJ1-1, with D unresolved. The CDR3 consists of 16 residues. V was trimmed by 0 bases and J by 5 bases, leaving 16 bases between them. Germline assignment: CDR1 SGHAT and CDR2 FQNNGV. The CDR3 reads CASSLDTSVGHTEAFF. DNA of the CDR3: TGTGCCAGCAGCTTAGATACCAGTGTCGGCCATACTGAAGCTTTCTTT.